This T cell receptor (beta chain) was sequenced during a study of cytomegalovirus exposure and HLA in healthy donors. Study details: The same platform was used for the 130 or so validation repertoires as for the 600 to 700 first-cohort repertoires, as reported in a later analysis. Whole-study findings and limits: CMV antigen specificity of a few CMV-associated chains was confirmed in vitro. Researchers catalogued 164 TCR beta chains as cytomegalovirus-associated. Reported results showed that the classifier diagnosed cytomegalovirus status with high specificity and sensitivity.

Concerning this clone: The antigen remains unidentified.

Trimming stripped 1 base from V and 3 bases from J, with 14 bases between. The CDR3 length is 16 residues. Germline-derived CDR1 and CDR2 are SGHTA and FQGNSA. TCRdb keeps only in-frame clones here, not all; method: immunoSEQ multiplex PCR. The data hold 300,000 or so clones, with approximately 88% observed a single time. The V and J genes are TRBV7-2 and TRBJ2-3, with a possible D match to TRBD2 (6 bases). The TCR comes from a man aged 25 to 45 in good health and CMV-seronegative. Sequenced: PBMCs. CDR3 nucleotides: TGTGCCAGCAGCTTAGGTCGGGGGTGGCGGACAGATACGCAGTATTTT. Encoded protein: CASSLGRGWRTDTQYF.